This T cell receptor (beta chain) was sequenced for a study of blood T cells in healthy people across ages. Findings and caveats of the study: A conclusive naive versus antigen-experienced comparison was prevented by the unsorted PBMCs.

Remarks on this clonotype: Its antigen is unknown.

Sample-barcoded 5' priming and a J-beta primer mix drove a second PCR of 7 to 11 cycles. TCRdb processed the 5' RACE reads anew with MiXCR; each CDR3 protein has one entry. Altogether about 1,400,000 distinct CDR3 sequences are present, almost 60% being singletons, with the ten largest covering over 5%. The ends lost 0 bases at V and 4 bases at J; junction bases unmatched: 7. This CDR3 contains 16 residues. The germline V gene has CDR1 SGDLS and CDR2 YYNGEE. This receptor was taken from a man between 18 and 35 years old in good health. Input material: blood. V is TRBV9 and J is TRBJ2-3; 8 bases line up with TRBD2. CDR3 DNA: TGTGCCAGCAGCGTAGAGGCGGGGGGCATCCCAGATACGCAGTATTTT. Translating it yields CASSVEAGGIPDTQYF. The full variable domain, with the rest looked up from reference TRBV9 and TRBJ2-3, is DSGVTQTPKHLITATGQRVTLRCSPRSGDLSVYWYQQSLDQGLQFLIQYYNGEERAKGNILERFSAQQFPDLHSELNLSSLELGDSALYFCASSVEAGGIPDTQYFGPGTRLTVL.